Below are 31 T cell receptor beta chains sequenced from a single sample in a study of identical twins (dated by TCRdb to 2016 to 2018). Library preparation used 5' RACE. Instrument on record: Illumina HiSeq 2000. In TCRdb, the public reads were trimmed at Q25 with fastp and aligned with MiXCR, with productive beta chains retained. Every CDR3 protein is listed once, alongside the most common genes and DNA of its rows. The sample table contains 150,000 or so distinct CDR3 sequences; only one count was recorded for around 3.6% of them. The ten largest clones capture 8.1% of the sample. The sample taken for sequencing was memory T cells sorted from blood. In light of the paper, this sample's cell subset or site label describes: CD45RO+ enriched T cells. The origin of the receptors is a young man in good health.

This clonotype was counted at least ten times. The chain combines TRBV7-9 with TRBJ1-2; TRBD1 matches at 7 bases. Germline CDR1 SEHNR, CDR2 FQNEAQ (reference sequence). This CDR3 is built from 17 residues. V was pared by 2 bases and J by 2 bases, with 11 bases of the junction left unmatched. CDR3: CASSLRLPGQRNYGYTF. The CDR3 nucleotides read TGTGCCAGCAGCTTAAGACTACCGGGACAGAGAAACTATGGCTACACCTTC.

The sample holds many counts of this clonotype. The CDR3 DNA reads as TGTGCCAGCAGCCTCATCCAACGGGAGAGGTACGAGCAGTACTTC. Translated, it gives CASSLIQRERYEQYF. The V gene is TRBV21-1, the J gene TRBJ2-7; TRBD1 is taken as the D call from the table, unchecked against the DNA. TRBV21-1 counts as a pseudogene. CDR3 length equals 15 residues.

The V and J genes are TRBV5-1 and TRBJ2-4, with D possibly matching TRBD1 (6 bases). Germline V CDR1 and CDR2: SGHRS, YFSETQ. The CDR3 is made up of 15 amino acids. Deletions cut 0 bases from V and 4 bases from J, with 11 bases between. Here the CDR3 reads CASSLAAGQKNIQYF. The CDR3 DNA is TGCGCCAGCAGCTTGGCCGCTGGACAGAAAAACATTCAGTACTTC.

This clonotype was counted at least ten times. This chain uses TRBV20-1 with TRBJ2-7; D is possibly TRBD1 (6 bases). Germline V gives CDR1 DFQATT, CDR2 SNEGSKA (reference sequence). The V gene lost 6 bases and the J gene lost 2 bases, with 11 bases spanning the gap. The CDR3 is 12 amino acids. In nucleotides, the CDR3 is TGCAGTGCCCATCAGGGGCCCTACGAGCAGTACTTC. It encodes CSAHQGPYEQYF.

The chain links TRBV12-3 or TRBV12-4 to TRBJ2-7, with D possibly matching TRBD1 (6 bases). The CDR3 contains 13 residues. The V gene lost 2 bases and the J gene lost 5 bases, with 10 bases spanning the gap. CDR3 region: CASSLSGVHEQYF. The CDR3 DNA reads TGTGCCAGCAGTTTATCAGGGGTCCACGAGCAGTACTTC.

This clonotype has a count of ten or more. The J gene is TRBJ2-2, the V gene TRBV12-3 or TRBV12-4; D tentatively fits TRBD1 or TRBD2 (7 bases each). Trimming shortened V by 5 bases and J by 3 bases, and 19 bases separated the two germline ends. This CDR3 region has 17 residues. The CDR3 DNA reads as TGTGCCAGCAGTCCAGGGGGGGTAGGGGGGTACACCGGGGAGCTGTTTTTT. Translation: CASSPGGVGGYTGELFF.

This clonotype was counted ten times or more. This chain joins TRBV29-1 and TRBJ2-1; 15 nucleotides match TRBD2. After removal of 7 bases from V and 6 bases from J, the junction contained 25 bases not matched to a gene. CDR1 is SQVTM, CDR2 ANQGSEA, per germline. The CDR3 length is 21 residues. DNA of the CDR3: TGCAGCGGCACCAGCGTGGGGTCCGGACTAGCGGGAGGGGTTAGAGGCAATGAGCAGTTCTTC. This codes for CSGTSVGSGLAGGVRGNEQFF.

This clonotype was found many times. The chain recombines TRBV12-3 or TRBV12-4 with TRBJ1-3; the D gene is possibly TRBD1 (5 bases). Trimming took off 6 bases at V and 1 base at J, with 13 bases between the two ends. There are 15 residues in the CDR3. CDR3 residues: CASRFRGESGNTIYF. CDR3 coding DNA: TGTGCCAGCAGATTCAGAGGGGAGTCTGGAAACACCATATATTTT.

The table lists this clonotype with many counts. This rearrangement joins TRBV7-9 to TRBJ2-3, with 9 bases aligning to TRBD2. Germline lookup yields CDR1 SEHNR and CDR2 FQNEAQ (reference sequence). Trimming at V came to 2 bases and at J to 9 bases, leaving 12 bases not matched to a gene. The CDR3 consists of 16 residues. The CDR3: CASSLLPWASGRTQYF. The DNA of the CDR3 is TGTGCCAGCAGCTTACTCCCTTGGGCCAGCGGGAGGACGCAGTATTTT.

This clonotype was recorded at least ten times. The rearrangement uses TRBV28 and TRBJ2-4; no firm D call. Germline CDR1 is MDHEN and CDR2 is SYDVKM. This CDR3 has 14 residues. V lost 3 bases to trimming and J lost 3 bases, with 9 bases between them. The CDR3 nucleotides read TGTGCCAGCAGTTTGCCCCTGAACAAAAACATTCAGTACTTC. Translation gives CASSLPLNKNIQYF.

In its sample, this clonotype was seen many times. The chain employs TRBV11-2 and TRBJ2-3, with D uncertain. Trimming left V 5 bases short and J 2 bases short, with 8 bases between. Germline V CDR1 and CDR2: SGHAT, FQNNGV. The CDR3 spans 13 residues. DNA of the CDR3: TGTGCCAGCAGCCGTGGGTACACAGATACGCAGTATTTT. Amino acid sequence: CASSRGYTDTQYF.

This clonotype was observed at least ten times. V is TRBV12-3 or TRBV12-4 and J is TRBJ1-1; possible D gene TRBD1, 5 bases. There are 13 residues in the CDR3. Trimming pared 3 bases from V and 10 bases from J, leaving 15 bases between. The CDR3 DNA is TGTGCCAGCAGTTTTTCTTCCCAGGGCGCAGCTTTCTTT. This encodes CASSFSSQGAAFF.

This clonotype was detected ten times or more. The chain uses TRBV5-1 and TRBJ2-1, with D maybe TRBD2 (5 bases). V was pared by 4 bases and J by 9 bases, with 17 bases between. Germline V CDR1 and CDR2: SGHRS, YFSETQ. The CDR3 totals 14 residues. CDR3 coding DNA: TGCGCCAGCAGCCCCACGGCTAGCCGGGGTGAGCAGTTCTTC. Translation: CASSPTASRGEQFF.

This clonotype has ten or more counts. The CDR3 coding sequence is TGCAGTGCTAGAGATGGGGCTAGCGGGCACTACGAGCAGTACTTC. Its protein product is CSARDGASGHYEQYF. This chain joins TRBV20-1 and TRBJ2-7; 8 nucleotides line up with TRBD2. Unmatched junction bases numbered 7, after V lost 0 bases and J lost 3 bases. Germline CDR1 and CDR2: DFQATT and SNEGSKA (reference sequence). This CDR3 spans 15 amino acids.

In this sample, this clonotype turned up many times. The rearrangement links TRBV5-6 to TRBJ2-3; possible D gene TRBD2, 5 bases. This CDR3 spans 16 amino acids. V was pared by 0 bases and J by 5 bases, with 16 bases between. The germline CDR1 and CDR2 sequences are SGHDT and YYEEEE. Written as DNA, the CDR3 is TGTGCCAGCAGCTTGGCCCCGAGGGTTAGTGGAGATACGCAGTATTTT. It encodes CASSLAPRVSGDTQYF.

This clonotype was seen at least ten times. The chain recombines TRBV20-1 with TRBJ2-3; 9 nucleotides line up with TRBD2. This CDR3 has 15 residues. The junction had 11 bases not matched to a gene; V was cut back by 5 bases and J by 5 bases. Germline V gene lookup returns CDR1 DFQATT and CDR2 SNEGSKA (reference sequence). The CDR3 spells CSAHVSGSLQDTQYF. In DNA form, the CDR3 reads TGCAGTGCTCACGTTAGCGGGAGCTTACAAGATACGCAGTATTTT.

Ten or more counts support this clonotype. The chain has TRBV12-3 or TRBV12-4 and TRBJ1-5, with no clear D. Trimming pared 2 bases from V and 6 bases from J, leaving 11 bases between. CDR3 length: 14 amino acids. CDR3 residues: CASSLWGSSQPQHF. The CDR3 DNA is TGTGCCAGCAGTTTATGGGGTAGTAGTCAGCCCCAGCATTTT.

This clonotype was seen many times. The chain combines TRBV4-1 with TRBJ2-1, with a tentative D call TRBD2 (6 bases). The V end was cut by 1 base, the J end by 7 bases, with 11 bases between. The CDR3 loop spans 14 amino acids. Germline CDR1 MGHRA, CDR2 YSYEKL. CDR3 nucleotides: TGCGCCAGCAGCCAAGGTCTCCGGGGGAATGAGCAGTTCTTC. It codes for CASSQGLRGNEQFF.

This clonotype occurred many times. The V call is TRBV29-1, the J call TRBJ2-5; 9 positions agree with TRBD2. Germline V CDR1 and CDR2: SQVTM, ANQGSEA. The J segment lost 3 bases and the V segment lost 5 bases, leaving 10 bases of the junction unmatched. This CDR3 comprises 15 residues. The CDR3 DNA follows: TGCAGCGTTAGTCGGCCTAGCGGGACAAAAGAGACCCAGTACTTC. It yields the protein CSVSRPSGTKETQYF.

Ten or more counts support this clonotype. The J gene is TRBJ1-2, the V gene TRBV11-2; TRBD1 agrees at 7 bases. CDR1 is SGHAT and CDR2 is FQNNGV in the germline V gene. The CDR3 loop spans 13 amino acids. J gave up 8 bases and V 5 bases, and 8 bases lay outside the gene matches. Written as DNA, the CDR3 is TGTGCCAGCAGCGCAGACAGGGAGGGCGGCTACACCTTC. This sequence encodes CASSADREGGYTF.

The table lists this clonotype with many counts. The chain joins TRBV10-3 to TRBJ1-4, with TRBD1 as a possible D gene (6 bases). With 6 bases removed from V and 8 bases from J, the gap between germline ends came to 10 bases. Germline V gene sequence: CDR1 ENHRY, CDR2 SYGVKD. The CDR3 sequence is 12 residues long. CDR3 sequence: CAIRDSGEKLFF. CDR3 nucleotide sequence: TGTGCCATCAGGGACAGCGGGGAAAAACTGTTTTTT.

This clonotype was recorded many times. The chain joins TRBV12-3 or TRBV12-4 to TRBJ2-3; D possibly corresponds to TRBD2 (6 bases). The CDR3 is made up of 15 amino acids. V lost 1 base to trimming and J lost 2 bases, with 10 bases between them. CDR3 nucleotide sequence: TGTGCCAGCAGTTTAGGGACGGGACTCACAGATACGCAGTATTTT. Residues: CASSLGTGLTDTQYF.

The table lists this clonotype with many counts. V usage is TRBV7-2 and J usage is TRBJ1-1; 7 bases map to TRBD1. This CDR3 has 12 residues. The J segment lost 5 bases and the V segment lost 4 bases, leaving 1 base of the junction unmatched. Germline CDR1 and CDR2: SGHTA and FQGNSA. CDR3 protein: CASSYRGTEAFF. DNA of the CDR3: TGTGCCAGCAGCTACAGGGGAACTGAAGCTTTCTTT.

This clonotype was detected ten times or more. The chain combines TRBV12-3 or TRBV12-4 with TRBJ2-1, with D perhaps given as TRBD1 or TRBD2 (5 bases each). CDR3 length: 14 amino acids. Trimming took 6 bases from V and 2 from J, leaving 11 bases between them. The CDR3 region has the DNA TGTGCCAGCAGAGGGACCGACACCTACAATGAGCAGTTCTTC. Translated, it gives CASRGTDTYNEQFF.

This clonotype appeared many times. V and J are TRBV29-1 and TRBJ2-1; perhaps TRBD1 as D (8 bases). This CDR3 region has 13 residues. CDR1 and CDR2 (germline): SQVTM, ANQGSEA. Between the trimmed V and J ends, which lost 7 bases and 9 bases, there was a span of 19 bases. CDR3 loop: CSATLTGEGEQFF. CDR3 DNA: TGCAGCGCCACTTTGACAGGGGAGGGTGAGCAGTTCTTC.

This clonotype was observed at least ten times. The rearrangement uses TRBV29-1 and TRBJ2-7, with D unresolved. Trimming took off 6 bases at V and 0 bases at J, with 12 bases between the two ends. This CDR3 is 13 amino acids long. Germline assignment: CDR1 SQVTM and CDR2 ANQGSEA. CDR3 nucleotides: TGCAGCGTGTTACAAGGATCCTCCTACGAGCAGTACGTC. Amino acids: CSVLQGSSYEQYV.

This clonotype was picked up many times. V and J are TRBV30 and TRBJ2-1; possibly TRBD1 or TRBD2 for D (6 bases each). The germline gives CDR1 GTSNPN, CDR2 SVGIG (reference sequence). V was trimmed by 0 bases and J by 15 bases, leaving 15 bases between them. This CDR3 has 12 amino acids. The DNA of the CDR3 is TGTGCCTGGAGTGTATTCAGGGGAGGCGCGTTCTTC. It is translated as CAWSVFRGGAFF.

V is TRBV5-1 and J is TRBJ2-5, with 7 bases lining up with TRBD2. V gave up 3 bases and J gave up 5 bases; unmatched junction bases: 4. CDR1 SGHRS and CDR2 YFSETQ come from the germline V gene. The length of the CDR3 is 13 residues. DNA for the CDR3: TGCGCCAGCAGCTGGGGGGGGGAGGAGACCCAGTACTTC. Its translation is CASSWGGEETQYF.

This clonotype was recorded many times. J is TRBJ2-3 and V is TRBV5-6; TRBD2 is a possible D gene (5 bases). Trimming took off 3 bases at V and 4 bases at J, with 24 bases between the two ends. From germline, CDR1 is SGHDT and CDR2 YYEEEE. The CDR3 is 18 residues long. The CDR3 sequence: CASSSDGLEDLRADTQYF. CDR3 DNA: TGTGCCAGCAGCTCGGATGGACTGGAGGACCTGAGGGCAGATACGCAGTATTTT.

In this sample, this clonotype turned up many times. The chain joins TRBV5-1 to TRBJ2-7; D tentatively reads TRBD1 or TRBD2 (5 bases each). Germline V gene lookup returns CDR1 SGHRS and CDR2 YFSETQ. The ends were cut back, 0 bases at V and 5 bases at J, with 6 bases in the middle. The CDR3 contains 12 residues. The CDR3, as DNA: TGCGCCAGCAGCTTGGTGGGGGACGAGCAGTACTTC. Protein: CASSLVGDEQYF.

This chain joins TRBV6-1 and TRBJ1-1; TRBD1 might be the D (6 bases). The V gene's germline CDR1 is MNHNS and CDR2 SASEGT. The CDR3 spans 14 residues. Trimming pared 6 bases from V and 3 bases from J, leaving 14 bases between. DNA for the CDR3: TGTGCCAGCAGACGGACAGTAGTCGACACTGAAGCTTTCTTT. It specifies CASRRTVVDTEAFF.